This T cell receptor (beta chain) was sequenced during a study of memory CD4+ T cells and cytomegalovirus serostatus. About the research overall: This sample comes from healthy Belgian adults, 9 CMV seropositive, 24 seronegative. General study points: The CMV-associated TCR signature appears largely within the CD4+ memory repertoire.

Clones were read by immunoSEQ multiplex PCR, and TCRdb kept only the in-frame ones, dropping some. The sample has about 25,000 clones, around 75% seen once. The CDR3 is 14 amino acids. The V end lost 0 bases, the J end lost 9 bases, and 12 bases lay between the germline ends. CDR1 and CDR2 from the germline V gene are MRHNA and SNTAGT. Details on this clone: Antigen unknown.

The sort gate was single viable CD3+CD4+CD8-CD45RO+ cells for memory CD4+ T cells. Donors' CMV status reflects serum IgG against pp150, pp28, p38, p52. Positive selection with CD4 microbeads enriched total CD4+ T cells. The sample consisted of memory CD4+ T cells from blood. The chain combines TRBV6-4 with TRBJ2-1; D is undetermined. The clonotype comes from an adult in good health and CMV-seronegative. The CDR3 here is CASSDSYSGGEQFF. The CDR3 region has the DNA TGTGCCAGCAGTGACTCATATTCGGGTGGTGAGCAGTTCTTC.